This TCR beta chain originates from a study of cytomegalovirus exposure and HLA in healthy donors. Study-wide results and limits: The productive fraction for most TCR beta V segments was about 87% or about 30% in an earlier analysis. Later analysis demonstrated an association between a missense DCLRE1C variant and TCR beta V- and J-gene trimming.

PCR used 60 Vbeta primers and 13 Jbeta primers. As processed by the authors: The count from a later analysis was 79 million or so unique TCR beta chains, some 11 million of them shared. Sequenced by immunoSEQ multiplex PCR; TCRdb stores in-frame clones only, minus some. The DNA was the basis for D and trimming; V, J and clone size are from that table. The profile covers tens of thousands of clones, with over 60% appearing a single time and 20% to 25% taken by the ten largest. The CDR3 is made up of 12 amino acids. J was trimmed by 3 bases and V by 6 bases; bases with no gene match: 2. Germline CDR1 and CDR2: SQVTM and ANQGSEA. Comment on this clone: No antigen is known for it.

The rearrangement links TRBV29-1 to TRBJ1-3; 7 bases line up with TRBD1. The TCR was taken from a woman aged 50 to 65 in good health and CMV-seropositive. Material: PBMCs. CDR3 residues: CSVRDSGNTIYF. For the CDR3, the DNA is TGCAGCGTCCGGGACAGTGGAAACACCATATATTTT. Full variable domain (rest looked up from reference TRBV29-1 and TRBJ1-3): SAVISQKPSRDICQRGTSLTIQCQVDSQVTMMFWYRQQPGQSLTLIATANQGSEATYESGFVIDKFPISRPNLTFSTLTVSNMSPEDSSIYLCSVRDSGNTIYFGEGSWLTVV.